This T cell receptor (beta chain) stems from a study of post-analysis software for immune sequencing data. Study outcomes and limitations: Roughly 5 TRBV segments, including TRBV5-6, TRBV5-1 and TRBV20-1, were more frequent in patients than controls.

Unique molecular identifiers were present in the TCR beta cDNA libraries. T cells, about 0.95 to 11 million of them, yielded about half a million cDNA molecules. TCRdb re-analysed the PCR reads in MiXCR, keeping a single row per CDR3 protein. The sample includes roughly 540,000 distinct CDR3 sequences, around 36% of them seen just once. With regard to this clonotype: Its cognate antigen is unknown.

Trimming removed 3 bases at V and 2 bases at J, with 17 bases between. Germline assignment: CDR1 DFQATT and CDR2 SNEGSKA (reference sequence). The CDR3 is 15 amino acids. Specimen: blood. The receptor was isolated from a girl between 2 and 17 years old with multiple sclerosis. J is TRBJ2-7 and V is TRBV20-1, with D perhaps matching TRBD2 (6 bases). DNA of the CDR3: TGCAGTGCTAGTTCGACACGGGACTCAACCTACGAGCAGTACTTC. This translates into CSASSTRDSTYEQYF.